The entry that follows covers one T cell receptor beta chain sequence. Its target is unknown. The germline V gene encodes CDR1 SGHRS and CDR2 YFSETQ. Germline trimming cut 4 bases from V and 3 bases from J; bases unmatched to any gene: 8. This CDR3 is 15 amino acids long. This sample was taken from a study of cytomegalovirus exposure and HLA in healthy donors. Study results and limitations: Later analysis identified several of the most significant clusters that appeared linked to common viral pathogens. Later, TCR association rates were found to vary by HLA locus, highest for DRB1 and lowest for HLA-C. Later analysis identified a missense DCLRE1C variant that was linked to TCR beta V- and J-gene trimming. The authors listed 150 to 200 TCR beta chains as cytomegalovirus-associated.

PCR primers comprised 60 Vbeta and 13 Jbeta primers. Data came from immunoSEQ multiplex PCR; TCRdb stores just in-frame clones and leaves some out. Among 150,000 or so clones listed, roughly 80% were seen once. The receptor was derived from a woman aged 25 to 39 in good health and CMV-seronegative. The rearrangement uses TRBV5-1 and TRBJ1-1; 8 bases agree with TRBD1. The sample comprised PBMCs. The CDR3 loop is CASSGAGGRYTEAFF. CDR3 in DNA: TGCGCCAGCAGCGGGGCAGGGGGCCGGTACACTGAAGCTTTCTTT.